The TCR beta chain described here comes from a study of PD-1 blockade in classical Hodgkin lymphoma. Findings and limits, study-wide: Before treatment, TCR diversity in newly diagnosed patients was reportedly lower than in healthy donors. Possibly reflecting disease activity or prior therapy, repertoire differences have causes that remain undefined.

Time point: newly diagnosed, previously untreated cHL patient sample. Comparison came from newly diagnosed, untreated classical Hodgkin lymphoma PBMCs. Profiled with immunoSEQ multiplex PCR; TCRdb holds only in-frame clones, not every one. Of about 30,000 clones listed, approximately 94% are singletons. Turning to this clone: Its antigen remains unknown.

Germline CDR1 is KGHSH and CDR2 is LQKENI. V lost 4 bases and J lost 2, with 2 bases in between. This CDR3 region has 11 residues. The sequencing input was peripheral blood mononuclear cells (PBMCs). The clonotype was recovered from a human donor with classical Hodgkin lymphoma. This chain uses TRBV18 with TRBJ1-2; unclear D gene. CDR3 coding DNA: TGTGCCAGCTCACTGAACTATGGCTACACCTTC. Translating it yields CASSLNYGYTF.